These 8 T cell receptor beta chains originate from one sample sequenced in a study of T cells in narcolepsy. Here immunoSEQ multiplex PCR was the method, and the copy in TCRdb shows in-frame clones only, minus some. The table records about 43,000 clones, about 91% of them present only once. Specimen: CD45RA- memory CD4+ T cells from PBMCs. The receptor set was obtained from a human donor with narcolepsy.

This sequence joins TRBV14 and TRBJ1-1; a possible D gene is TRBD1 (6 bases). Germline V gene lookup returns CDR1 SGHDN and CDR2 FVKESK. This CDR3 is 13 amino acids long. Trimming stripped 4 bases from V and 1 base from J, with 7 bases between. The CDR3 region is CASSRQENTEAFF. The CDR3 bases are TGTGCCAGCAGCCGACAGGAGAACACTGAAGCTTTCTTT.

V gene TRBV5-4 combines with J gene TRBJ2-7; TRBD2 matches at 11 bases. V lost 3 bases and J lost 0; bases outside the gene matches: 14. The germline CDR1 and CDR2 sequences are SGHNT and YYREEE (reference sequence). The CDR3 totals 19 residues. The CDR3 DNA is TGTGCCAGCAGCTCGGCGGGACTAGCGGCAGGGCAGCTCTCCTACGAGCAGTACTTC. It encodes CASSSAGLAAGQLSYEQYF.

This chain links TRBV2 with TRBJ2-7; TRBD2 aligns across 10 bases. Germline V gene sequence: CDR1 SNHLY, CDR2 FYNNEI. The V gene end was trimmed by 6 bases and the J gene end by 7 bases; junction bases not matched to a gene: 9. The CDR3 is made up of 14 amino acids. In nucleotides, the CDR3 is TGTGCCAGCAGGGCCGGGACTAGCGCTTTAGAGCAGTACTTC. Protein: CASRAGTSALEQYF.

This clone has just one count. At one end, the junction sequence differs from germline, possibly due to a read error. In the same sample, other DNA sequences code for this CDR3. This sequence joins TRBV10-1 and TRBJ1-1; a weak D match, TRBD1 (6 bases). Germline CDR1 WNHNN, CDR2 SYGVQD (reference sequence). The CDR3 loop spans 13 amino acids. CDR3 protein: CASSQGRDTEAFF. DNA for the CDR3: TGCGCCAGCAGCCAGGGAAGGGACACTGAAGCTTTTTTT.

V and J are TRBV5-4 and TRBJ2-3; TRBD2 might be the D (7 bases). Germline loops: CDR1 SGHNT, CDR2 YYREEE (reference sequence). V shed 0 bases and J shed 9 bases, with 20 bases lying between them. The CDR3 spans 16 residues. Here the CDR3 reads CASSLASGGGGPTQYF. CDR3 nucleotides: TGTGCCAGCAGCTTGGCGTCGGGCGGGGGCGGTCCGACGCAGTATTTT.

This clone was found once. This chain links TRBV6-1 with TRBJ2-7, with TRBD1 identical over 8 bases. With V trimmed by 6 bases and J by 4 bases, 11 bases remained unmatched. The CDR3 covers 15 residues. CDR1 and CDR2 from the germline V gene are MNHNS and SASEGT. As DNA, the CDR3 is TGTGCCAGCAGGCCCACTCCAGGGGGCCGGTACGAGCAGTACTTC. It encodes CASRPTPGGRYEQYF.

This clone was counted between two and nine times. This chain connects TRBV7-2 to TRBJ1-5, with no clear D. Trimming left V 3 bases short and J 1 base short, with 7 bases between. This CDR3 has 14 amino acids. CDR1 and CDR2 (germline): SGHTA, FQGNSA. The CDR3 protein is CASSLEGSNQPQHF. The CDR3 region has the DNA TGTGCCAGCAGCTTGGAAGGGAGCAATCAGCCCCAGCATTTT.

The V call is TRBV6-1, the J call TRBJ2-7; 8 bases are shared with TRBD2. J lost 9 bases, V lost 4 bases, and 11 bases had no gene match. Germline CDR1 reads MNHNS; CDR2 reads SASEGT. The CDR3 loop spans 14 amino acids. This chain's CDR3 is CASSGGRTQVGQYF. DNA of the CDR3: TGTGCCAGCAGTGGCGGGAGGACCCAGGTGGGGCAGTACTTC.